The T cell receptor beta chain described here comes from a study of shared clonotypes between healthy human individuals. TCRdb's table, derived via immunoSEQ multiplex PCR, lists solely in-frame clones and lacks some. The table records millions of clones, around 94% of them present only once. The germline V and J ends were trimmed by 5 bases and 2 bases, with 13 bases remaining between them. The CDR3 length is 15 residues. In germline, CDR1 is MDHEN, CDR2 SYDVKM. The origin of this receptor is a man younger than 35 in good health. The chain links TRBV28 to TRBJ2-1, with D perhaps TRBD2 (5 bases). The sequenced sample consisted of naive CD4+ T cells sorted from blood. Subset described: CD45RA+ positively selected. The CDR3 reads CASSLRRGPYNEQFF. The DNA of the CDR3 is TGTGCCAGCAGTCTCCGGCGCGGGCCCTACAATGAGCAGTTCTTC. Variable domain in full (rest from reference TRBV28 and TRBJ2-1): DVKVTQSSRYLVKRTGEKVFLECVQDMDHENMFWYRQDPGLGLRLIYFSYDVKMKEKGDIPEGYSVSREKKERFSLILESASTNQTSMYLCASSLRRGPYNEQFFGPGTRLTVL.